This TCR beta chain emerged from a study of T cells expressing NK-cell markers. About the study: It was from sorted CD3+CD56+NKG2C+, CD3+CD56+NKG2C- and CD3+CD56-NKG2C+ T cells that TCR beta repertoires came. Study conclusions and caveats: Whether expanded NKG2C+ T cell clones were HCMV-specific remained unclear.

A remark on this clonotype: Its antigen is as yet unknown.

Germline CDR1 ENHRY, CDR2 SYGVKD. The CDR3 runs 15 residues. The authors made TCR beta cDNA libraries by 5'RACE template switching. This switching added a universal primer site and UMIs. One entry per CDR3 protein, without DNA, is what TCRdb gives after re-calling the 5' RACE reads. Recorded for this sample: 300,000 to 450,000 distinct CDR3 sequences. The receptor's source is a man aged 18 to 70 in good health. V is TRBV10-3 and J is TRBJ1-1. Sequencing used blood T cells: a sorted CD56 or NKG2C T cell subset, CD4+ or CD8+ T cells, or bulk PBMC T cells (not recorded which). CDR3 amino acids: CAISESKVGSTEAFF.